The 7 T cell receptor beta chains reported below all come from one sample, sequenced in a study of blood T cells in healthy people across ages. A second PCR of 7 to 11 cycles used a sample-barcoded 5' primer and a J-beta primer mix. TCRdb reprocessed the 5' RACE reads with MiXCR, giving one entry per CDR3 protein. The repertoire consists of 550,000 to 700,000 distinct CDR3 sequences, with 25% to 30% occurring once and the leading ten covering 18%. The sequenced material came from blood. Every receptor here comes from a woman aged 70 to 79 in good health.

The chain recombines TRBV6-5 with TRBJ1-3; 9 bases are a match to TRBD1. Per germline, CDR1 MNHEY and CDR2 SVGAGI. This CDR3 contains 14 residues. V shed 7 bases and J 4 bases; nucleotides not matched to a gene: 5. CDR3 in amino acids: CASTTGTGGNTIYF. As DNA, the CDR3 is TGTGCCAGCACCACGGGGACAGGGGGAAACACCATATATTTT.

CDR3 nucleotides: TGTGCCAGCAGTTCTTTCCGGGCGTCGATTGAAAAACTGTTTTTT. It yields the protein CASSSFRASIEKLFF. J is TRBJ1-4 and V is TRBV7-9; D is ambiguous. Trimming removed 6 bases at V and 7 bases at J, with 18 bases between. The CDR3 is 15 amino acids. CDR1 is SEHNR, CDR2 FQNEAQ, per germline (reference sequence).

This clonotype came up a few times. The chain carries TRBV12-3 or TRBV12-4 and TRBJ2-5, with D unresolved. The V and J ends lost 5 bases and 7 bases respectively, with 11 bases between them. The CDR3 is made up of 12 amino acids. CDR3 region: CASSPTYGTQYF. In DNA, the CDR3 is TGTGCCAGCAGTCCGACCTATGGGACCCAGTACTTC.

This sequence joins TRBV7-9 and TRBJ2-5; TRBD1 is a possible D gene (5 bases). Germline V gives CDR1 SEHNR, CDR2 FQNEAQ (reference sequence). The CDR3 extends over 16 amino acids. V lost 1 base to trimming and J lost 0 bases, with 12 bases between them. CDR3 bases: TGTGCCAGCAGCTTAGGAATACCAGGGTACCAAGAGACCCAGTACTTC. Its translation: CASSLGIPGYQETQYF.

The CDR3 bases are TGCAGCGGAATGACAGGCGGGGGAACTGAAGCTTTCTTT. Its protein product is CSGMTGGGTEAFF. This chain uses TRBV29-1 with TRBJ1-1; a possible D gene is TRBD1 (6 bases). Germline values: CDR1 SQVTM, CDR2 ANQGSEA. With 7 bases removed from V and 5 bases from J, the gap between germline ends came to 17 bases. There are 13 residues in the CDR3.

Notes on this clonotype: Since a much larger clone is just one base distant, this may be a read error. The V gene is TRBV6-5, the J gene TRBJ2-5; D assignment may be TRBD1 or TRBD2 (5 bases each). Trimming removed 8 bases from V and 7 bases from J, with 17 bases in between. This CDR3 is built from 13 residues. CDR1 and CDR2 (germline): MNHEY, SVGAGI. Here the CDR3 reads CASGGPRIGTQYF. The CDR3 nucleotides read TGTGCCAGCGGGGGACCGCGCATAGGGACCCAGTACTTC.

Here the CDR3 DNA reads TGTGCCAGCAGTTTAGGAGCGGGGGGGCAAGATACGCAGTATTTT. This gives the protein CASSLGAGGQDTQYF. The chain uses TRBV12-3 or TRBV12-4 and TRBJ2-3; TRBD2 matches at 10 bases. The V gene end was trimmed by 1 base and the J gene end by 5 bases; junction bases not matched to a gene: 3. CDR3 length: 15 amino acids.